This paragraph covers one TCR beta chain sequence. Antigen: not known. This CDR3 region has 15 residues. Germline V gene data show CDR1 as SGHKS and CDR2 as YYEKEE (reference sequence). V lost 1 base to trimming and J lost 6 bases, with 16 bases between them. Primers included in the PCR were 60 Vbeta and 13 Jbeta primers. Sequencing was performed with immunoSEQ multiplex PCR; in TCRdb, only in-frame clones are kept and a portion is missing. The sample consists of around 200,000 clones, around 76% of them appearing once. The data belong to a study of cytomegalovirus exposure and HLA in healthy donors. Study findings and constraints: In a later analysis, TCR beta V- and J-gene trimming was associated with a missense DCLRE1C variant.

Sequencing used PBMCs. The rearrangement links TRBV5-5 to TRBJ1-2, with D unclear. This sequence originates from a man aged 25 to 45 in good health and CMV-seronegative. CDR3 sequence: CASSLWAAQADGYTF. Written as DNA, the CDR3 is TGTGCCAGCAGCTTGTGGGCAGCCCAAGCGGATGGCTACACCTTC.